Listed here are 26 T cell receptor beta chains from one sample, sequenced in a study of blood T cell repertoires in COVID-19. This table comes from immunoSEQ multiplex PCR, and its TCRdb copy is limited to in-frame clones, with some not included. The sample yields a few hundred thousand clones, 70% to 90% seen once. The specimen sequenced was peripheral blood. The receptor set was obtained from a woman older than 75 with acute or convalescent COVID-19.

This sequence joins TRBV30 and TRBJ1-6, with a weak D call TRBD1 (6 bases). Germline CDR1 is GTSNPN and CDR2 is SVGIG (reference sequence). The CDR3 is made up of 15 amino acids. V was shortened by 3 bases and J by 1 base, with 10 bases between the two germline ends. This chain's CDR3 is CAWRKQGSYNSPLHF. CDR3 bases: TGTGCCTGGAGAAAACAGGGATCCTATAATTCACCCCTCCACTTT.

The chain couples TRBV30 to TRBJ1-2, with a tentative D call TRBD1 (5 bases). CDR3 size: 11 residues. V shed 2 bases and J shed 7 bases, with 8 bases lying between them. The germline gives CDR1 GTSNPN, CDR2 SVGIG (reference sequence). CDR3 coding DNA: TGTGCCTGGAGTAGACAGACTGGCTACACCTTC. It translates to CAWSRQTGYTF.

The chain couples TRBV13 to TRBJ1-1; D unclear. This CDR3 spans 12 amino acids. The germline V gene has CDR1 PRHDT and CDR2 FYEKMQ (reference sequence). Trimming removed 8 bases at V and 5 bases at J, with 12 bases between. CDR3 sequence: CASLLSGTEAFF. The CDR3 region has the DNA TGTGCCAGCCTACTTAGCGGGACTGAAGCTTTCTTT.

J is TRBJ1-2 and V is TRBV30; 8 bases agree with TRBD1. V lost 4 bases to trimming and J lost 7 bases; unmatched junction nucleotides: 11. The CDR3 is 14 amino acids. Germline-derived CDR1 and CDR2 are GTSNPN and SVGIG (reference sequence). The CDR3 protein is CAWTAPGGFIGYTF. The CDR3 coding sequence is TGTGCCTGGACCGCTCCAGGGGGCTTTATTGGCTACACCTTC.

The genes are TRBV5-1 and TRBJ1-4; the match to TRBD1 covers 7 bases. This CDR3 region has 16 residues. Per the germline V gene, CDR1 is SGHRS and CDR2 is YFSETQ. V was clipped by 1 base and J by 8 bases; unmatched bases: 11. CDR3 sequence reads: CASSLNGDSSAEKLFF. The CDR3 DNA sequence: TGCGCCAGCAGCTTGAATGGGGACAGCTCGGCCGAAAAACTGTTTTTT.

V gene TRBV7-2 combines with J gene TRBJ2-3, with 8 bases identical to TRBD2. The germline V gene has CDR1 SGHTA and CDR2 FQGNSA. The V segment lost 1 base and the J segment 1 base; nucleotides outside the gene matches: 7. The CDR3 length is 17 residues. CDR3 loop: CASSLVVGGGRTDTQYF. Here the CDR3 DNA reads TGTGCCAGCAGCTTAGTCGTCGGCGGGGGGCGCACAGATACGCAGTATTTT.

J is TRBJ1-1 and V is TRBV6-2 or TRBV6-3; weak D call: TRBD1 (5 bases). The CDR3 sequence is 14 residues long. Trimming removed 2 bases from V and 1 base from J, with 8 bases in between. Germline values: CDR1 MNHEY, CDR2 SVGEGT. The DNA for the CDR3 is TGTGCCAGCAGTTACCCACAGGAGAACACTGAAGCTTTCTTT. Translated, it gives CASSYPQENTEAFF.

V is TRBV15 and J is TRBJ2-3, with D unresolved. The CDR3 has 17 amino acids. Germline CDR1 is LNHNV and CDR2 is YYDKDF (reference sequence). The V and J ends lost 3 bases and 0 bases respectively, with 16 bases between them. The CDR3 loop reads CATSRRSASPSTDTQYF. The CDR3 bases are TGTGCCACCAGCAGGCGGTCTGCTTCGCCGAGCACAGATACGCAGTATTTT.

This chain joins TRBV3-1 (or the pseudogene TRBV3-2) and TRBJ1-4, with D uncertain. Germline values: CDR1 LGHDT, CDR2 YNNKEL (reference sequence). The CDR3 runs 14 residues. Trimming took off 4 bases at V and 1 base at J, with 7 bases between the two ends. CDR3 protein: CASSLQQTNEKLFF. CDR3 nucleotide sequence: TGTGCCAGCAGCCTACAGCAAACTAATGAAAAACTGTTTTTT.

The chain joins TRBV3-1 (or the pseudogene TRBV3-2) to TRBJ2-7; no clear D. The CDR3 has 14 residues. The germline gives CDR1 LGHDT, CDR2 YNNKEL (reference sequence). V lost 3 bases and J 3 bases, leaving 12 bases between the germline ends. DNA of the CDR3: TGTGCCAGCAGCCAGCTGAGCCCCAACTACGAGCAGTACTTC. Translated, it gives CASSQLSPNYEQYF.

The CDR3: CASSYSRDTLGYSNQPQHF. The CDR3 DNA sequence: TGTGCCAGCAGCTATTCCCGGGACACCCTCGGCTATAGCAATCAGCCCCAGCATTTT. This rearrangement joins TRBV6-6 to TRBJ1-5; D might be TRBD1 (6 bases). CDR3 length: 19 amino acids. V lost 6 bases and J 0 bases, leaving 24 bases between the germline ends. CDR1 is MNHNY and CDR2 is SVGAGI in the germline V gene (reference sequence).

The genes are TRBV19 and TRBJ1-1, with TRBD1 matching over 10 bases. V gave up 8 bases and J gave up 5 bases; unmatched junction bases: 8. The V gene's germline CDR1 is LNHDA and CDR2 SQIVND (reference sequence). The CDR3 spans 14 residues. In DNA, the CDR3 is TGTGCCAGTCACGAGGGACAGGGGAGTACTGAAGCTTTCTTT. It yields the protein CASHEGQGSTEAFF.

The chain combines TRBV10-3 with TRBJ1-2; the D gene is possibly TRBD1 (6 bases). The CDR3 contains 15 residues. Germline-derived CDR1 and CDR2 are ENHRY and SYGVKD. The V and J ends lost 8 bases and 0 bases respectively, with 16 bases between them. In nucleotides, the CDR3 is TGTGCCATCGCGCCGGGACACAGGACTAACTATGGCTACACCTTC. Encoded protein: CAIAPGHRTNYGYTF.

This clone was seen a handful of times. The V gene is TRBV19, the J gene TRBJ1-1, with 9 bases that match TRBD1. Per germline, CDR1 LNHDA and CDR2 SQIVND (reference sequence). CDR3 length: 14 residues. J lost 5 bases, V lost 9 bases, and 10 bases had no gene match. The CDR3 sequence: CASCPGQGGTEAFF. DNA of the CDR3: TGTGCCAGCTGCCCGGGACAGGGAGGGACTGAAGCTTTCTTT.

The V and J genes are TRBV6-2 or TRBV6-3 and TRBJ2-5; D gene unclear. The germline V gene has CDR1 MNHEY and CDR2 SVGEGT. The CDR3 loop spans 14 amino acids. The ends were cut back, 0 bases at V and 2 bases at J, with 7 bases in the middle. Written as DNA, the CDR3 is TGTGCCAGCAGTTACTCTGGCAGACAAGAGACCCAGTACTTC. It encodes CASSYSGRQETQYF.

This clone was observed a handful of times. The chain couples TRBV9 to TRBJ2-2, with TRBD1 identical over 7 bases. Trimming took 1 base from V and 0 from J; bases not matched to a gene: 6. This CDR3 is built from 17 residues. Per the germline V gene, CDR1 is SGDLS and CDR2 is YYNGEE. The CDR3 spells CASSVRGQATNTGELFF. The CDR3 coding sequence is TGTGCCAGCAGCGTAAGAGGACAGGCGACGAACACCGGGGAGCTGTTTTTT.

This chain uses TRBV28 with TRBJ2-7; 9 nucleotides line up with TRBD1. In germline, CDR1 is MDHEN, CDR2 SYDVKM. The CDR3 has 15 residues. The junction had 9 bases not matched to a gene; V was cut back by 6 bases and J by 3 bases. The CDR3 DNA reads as TGTGCCAGCAGCTCCCCGGGGGACAGGGTCTACGAGCAGTACTTC. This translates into CASSSPGDRVYEQYF.

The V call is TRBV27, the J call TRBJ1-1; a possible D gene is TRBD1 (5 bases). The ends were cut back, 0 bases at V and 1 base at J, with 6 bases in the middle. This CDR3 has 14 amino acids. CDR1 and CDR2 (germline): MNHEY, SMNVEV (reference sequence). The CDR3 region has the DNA TGTGCCAGCAGTTTATCCGGGGGGAACACTGAAGCTTTCTTT. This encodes CASSLSGGNTEAFF.

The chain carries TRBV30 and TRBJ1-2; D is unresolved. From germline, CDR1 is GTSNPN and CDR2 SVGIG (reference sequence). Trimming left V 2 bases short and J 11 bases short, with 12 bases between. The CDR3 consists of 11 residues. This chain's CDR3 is CAWSLGAGYTF. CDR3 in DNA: TGTGCCTGGAGTTTGGGCGCGGGATACACCTTC.

The CDR3 DNA reads as TGTGCCAGCAGTTACTCGTCAGATAATTCACCCCTCCACTTT. Translation gives CASSYSSDNSPLHF. The rearrangement joins TRBV6-6 to TRBJ1-6; D gene ambiguous. CDR3 length: 14 residues. CDR1 and CDR2 from the germline V gene are MNHNY and SVGAGI (reference sequence). V lost 0 bases, J lost 5 bases, and 5 bases lay in between.

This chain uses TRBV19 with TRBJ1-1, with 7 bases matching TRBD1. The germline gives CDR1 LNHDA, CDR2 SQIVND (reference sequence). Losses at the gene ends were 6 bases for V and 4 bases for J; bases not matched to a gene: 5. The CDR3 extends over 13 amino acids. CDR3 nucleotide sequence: TGTGCCAGTAGCAACGACAGGGTCACTGAAGCTTTCTTT. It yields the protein CASSNDRVTEAFF.

In nucleotides, the CDR3 is TGTGCCAGCAGTGACGAGCTAAATTCACCCCTCCACTTT. It is translated as CASSDELNSPLHF. The V gene is TRBV6-4, the J gene TRBJ1-6; D gene unclear. The germline CDR1 and CDR2 sequences are MRHNA and SNTAGT. This CDR3 is built from 13 residues. Trimming took off 2 bases at V and 7 bases at J, with 6 bases between the two ends.

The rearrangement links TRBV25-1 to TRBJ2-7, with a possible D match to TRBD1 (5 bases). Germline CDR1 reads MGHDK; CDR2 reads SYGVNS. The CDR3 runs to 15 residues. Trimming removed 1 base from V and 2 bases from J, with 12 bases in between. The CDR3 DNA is TGTGCCAGCAGTGAATTCGACAGTGGAGCCTACGAGCAGTACTTC. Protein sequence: CASSEFDSGAYEQYF.

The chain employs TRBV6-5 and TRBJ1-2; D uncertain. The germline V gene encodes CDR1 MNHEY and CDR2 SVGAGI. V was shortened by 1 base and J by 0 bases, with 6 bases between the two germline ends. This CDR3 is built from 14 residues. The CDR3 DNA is TGTGCCAGCAGTTACTTAGTAGCTAACTATGGCTACACCTTC. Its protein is CASSYLVANYGYTF.

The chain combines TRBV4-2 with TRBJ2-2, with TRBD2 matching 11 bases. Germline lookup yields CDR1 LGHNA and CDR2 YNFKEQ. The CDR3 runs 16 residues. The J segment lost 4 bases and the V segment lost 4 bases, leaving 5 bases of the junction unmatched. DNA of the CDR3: TGTGCCAGCAGCCCTAGCGGGGGGTTGGGCACCGGGGAGCTGTTTTTT. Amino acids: CASSPSGGLGTGELFF.

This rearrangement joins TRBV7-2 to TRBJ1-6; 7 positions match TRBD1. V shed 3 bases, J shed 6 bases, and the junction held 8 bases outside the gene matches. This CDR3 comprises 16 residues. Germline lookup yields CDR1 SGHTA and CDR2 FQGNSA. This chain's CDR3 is CASSFTGTDVNSPLHF. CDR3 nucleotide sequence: TGTGCCAGCAGCTTTACAGGGACAGATGTTAATTCACCCCTCCACTTT.